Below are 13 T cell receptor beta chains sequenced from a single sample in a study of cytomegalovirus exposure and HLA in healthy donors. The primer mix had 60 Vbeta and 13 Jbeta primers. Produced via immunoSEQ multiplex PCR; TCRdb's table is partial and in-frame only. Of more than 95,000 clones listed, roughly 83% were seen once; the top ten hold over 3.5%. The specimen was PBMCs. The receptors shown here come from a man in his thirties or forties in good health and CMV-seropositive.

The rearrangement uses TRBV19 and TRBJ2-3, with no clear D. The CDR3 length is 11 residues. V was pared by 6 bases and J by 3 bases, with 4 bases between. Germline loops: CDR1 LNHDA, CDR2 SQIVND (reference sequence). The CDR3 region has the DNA TGTGCCAGTAGGACAACAGATACGCAGTATTTT. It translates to CASRTTDTQYF.

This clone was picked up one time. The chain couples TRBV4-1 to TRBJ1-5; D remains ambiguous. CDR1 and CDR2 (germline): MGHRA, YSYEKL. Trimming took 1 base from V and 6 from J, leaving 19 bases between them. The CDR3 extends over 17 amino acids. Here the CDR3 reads CASSQGAARHQPQPQHF. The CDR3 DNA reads TGCGCCAGCAGCCAAGGGGCTGCCCGCCATCAACCTCAGCCCCAGCATTTT.

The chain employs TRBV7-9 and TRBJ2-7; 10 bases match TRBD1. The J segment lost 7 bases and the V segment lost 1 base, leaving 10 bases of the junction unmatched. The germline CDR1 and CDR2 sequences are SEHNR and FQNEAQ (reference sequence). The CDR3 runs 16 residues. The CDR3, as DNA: TGTGCCAGCAGCTTAGTATCCTCGACAGGGGGCGAAGAGCAGTACTTC. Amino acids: CASSLVSSTGGEEQYF.

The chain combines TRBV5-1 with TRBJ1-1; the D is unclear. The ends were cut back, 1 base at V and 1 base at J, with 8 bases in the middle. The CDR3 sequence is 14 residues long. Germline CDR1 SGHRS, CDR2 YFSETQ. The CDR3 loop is CASSLTSGNTEAFF. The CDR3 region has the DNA TGCGCCAGCAGCTTGACAAGCGGGAACACTGAAGCTTTCTTT.

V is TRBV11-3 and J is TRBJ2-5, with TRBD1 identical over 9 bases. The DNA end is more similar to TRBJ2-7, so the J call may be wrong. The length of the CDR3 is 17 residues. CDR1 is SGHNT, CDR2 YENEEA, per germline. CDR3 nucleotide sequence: TGTGCCAGCAGCTTAGATCTTGGGGGGACAGGGCGTTACGAGCAGTACTTC. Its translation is CASSLDLGGTGRYEQYF.

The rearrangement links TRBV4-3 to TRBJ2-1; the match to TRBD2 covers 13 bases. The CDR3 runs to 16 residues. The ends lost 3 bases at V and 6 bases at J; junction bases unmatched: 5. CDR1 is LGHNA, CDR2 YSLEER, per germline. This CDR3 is CASSQELAGGRNEQFF. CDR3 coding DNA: TGCGCCAGCAGCCAGGAACTAGCGGGGGGGCGCAATGAGCAGTTCTTC.

DNA of the CDR3: TGTGCCAGCAGCTTGGGGGGGAGGTACACCGGGGAGCTGTTTTTT. Its translation: CASSLGGRYTGELFF. The chain employs TRBV11-2 and TRBJ2-2; 7 bases agree with TRBD2. The germline V gene encodes CDR1 SGHAT and CDR2 FQNNGV. Trimming cost V 3 bases and J 3 bases; bases outside gene matches: 4. The CDR3 sequence is 15 residues long.

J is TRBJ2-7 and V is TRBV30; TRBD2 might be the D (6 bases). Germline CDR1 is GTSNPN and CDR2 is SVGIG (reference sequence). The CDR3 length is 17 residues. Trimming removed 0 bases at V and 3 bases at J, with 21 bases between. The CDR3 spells CAWSVGLATWRDYEQYF. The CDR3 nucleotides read TGTGCCTGGAGTGTAGGCCTTGCAACGTGGCGGGACTACGAGCAGTACTTC.

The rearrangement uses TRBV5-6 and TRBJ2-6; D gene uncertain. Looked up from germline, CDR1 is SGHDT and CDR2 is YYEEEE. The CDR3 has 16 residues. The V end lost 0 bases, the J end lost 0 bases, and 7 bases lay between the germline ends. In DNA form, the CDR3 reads TGTGCCAGCAGCTTGGCACCCTACTCTGGGGCCAACGTCCTGACTTTC. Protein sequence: CASSLAPYSGANVLTF.

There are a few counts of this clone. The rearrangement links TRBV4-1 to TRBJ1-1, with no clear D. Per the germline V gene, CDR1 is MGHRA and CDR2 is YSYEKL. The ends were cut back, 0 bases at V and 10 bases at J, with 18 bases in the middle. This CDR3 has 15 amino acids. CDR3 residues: CASSQEAGRSWLAFF. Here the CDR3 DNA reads TGCGCCAGCAGCCAAGAAGCGGGCAGGTCGTGGTTAGCTTTCTTT.

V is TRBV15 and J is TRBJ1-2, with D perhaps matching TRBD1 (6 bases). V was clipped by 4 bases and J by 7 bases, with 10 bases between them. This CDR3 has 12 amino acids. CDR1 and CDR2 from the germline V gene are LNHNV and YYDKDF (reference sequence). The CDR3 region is CATSITGFGYTF. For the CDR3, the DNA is TGTGCCACCAGCATCACAGGGTTTGGCTACACCTTC.

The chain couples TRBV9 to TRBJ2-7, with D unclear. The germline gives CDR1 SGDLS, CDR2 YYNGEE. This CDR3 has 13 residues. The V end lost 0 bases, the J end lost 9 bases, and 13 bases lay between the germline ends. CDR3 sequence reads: CASSVAEASSQYF. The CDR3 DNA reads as TGTGCCAGCAGCGTAGCTGAGGCGTCTTCGCAGTACTTC.

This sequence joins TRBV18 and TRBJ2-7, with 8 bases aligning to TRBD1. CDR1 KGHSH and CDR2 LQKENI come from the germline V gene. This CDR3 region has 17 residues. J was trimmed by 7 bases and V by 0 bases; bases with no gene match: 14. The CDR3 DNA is TGTGCCAGCTCACCACCGGTCGGGGGACAGGAAGTTTGGGAGCAGTACTTC. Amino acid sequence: CASSPPVGGQEVWEQYF.